This T cell receptor beta chain was sequenced for a study of T cells in Graves' hyperthyroidism and ophthalmopathy. Overall study findings and caveats: Stable hyperthyroidism was told apart from ophthalmopathy by a model built on 13 V-J features.

From RNA transcripts, TCR beta CDR3 regions were amplified. Initially, a first-round RT-PCR of the TCR CDR3 employed the HTBI primer set. TCRdb redid the calling of the multiplex PCR reads with MiXCR, one entry per CDR3 protein. The sample holds about 59,000 distinct CDR3 sequences, about 53% seen once. This clonotype occurred many times. The antigen remains unidentified. It was uncontrolled infection, other autoimmune disease, pregnancy or lactation that excluded patients. From germline, CDR1 is LGHNA and CDR2 YNFKEQ. The CDR3 covers 13 residues. Trimming cost V 4 bases and J 6 bases, with 13 bases left between them.

Material: blood. The sequence derives from a woman aged 60-75 years with Graves' ophthalmopathy. The chain joins TRBV4-2 to TRBJ2-7, with no clear D. In DNA, the CDR3 is TGTGCCAGCAGCCCTGGAGAGGTACGCGAGCAGTACTTC. It codes for CASSPGEVREQYF.